These T cell receptor beta chains were read from a single sample in a study of blood T cell repertoires in COVID-19. TCRdb's table, derived via immunoSEQ multiplex PCR, lists solely in-frame clones and lacks some. The data contain under 200,000 clones, less than 90% of them seen just once; the ten biggest clones take up more than 6.5%. Material for sequencing was PBMCs or T cells enriched from blood (not recorded which). These receptors all come from a woman aged 45-65 years who had recovered from COVID-19. Each CDR3 is given with its conserved first and last residue. D genes are given only for firm matches. Rows may omit the clone size; those that give it use once, few, many or a size class.

CASSLAGRQAEAFF | TGTGCCAGCAGCTTAGCGGGGAGGCAGGCCGAAGCTTTCTTT | TRBJ1-1 | . | TRBV11-2 | . | 14
CASSSGQGVYEQYF | TGTGCCAGCAGCTCAGGACAGGGTGTGTACGAGCAGTACTTC | TRBJ2-7 | TRBD1 | TRBV11-2 | . | 14
CASRPVGTANYGYTF | TGTGCCAGCAGGCCCGTTGGGACAGCCAACTATGGCTACACCTTC | TRBJ1-2 | TRBD1 | TRBV6-5 | . | 15
CASAFQGAKNEQFF | TGTGCCAGCGCCTTCCAGGGCGCCAAGAATGAGCAGTTCTTC | TRBJ2-1 | . | TRBV2 | . | 14
CASSLTGGIEKLFF | TGTGCCAGCTCCCTTACAGGGGGCATTGAAAAACTGTTTTTT | TRBJ1-4 | TRBD1 | TRBV18 | once | 14
CASRPQGGTEAFF | TGTGCCAGCAGGCCTCAGGGGGGCACTGAAGCTTTCTTT | TRBJ1-1 | TRBD1 | TRBV28 | few | 13
CASSQLRDYTQYF | TGTGCCAGCAGCCAACTCCGGGACTATACGCAGTATTTT | TRBJ2-3 | . | TRBV14 | . | 13
CASSLAAGGNQPQHF | TGTGCCAGCAGCTTAGCCGCGGGAGGCAATCAGCCCCAGCATTTT | TRBJ1-5 | . | TRBV7-2 | . | 15
CASSVGAGKQPQHF | TGTGCCAGCAGCGTAGGGGCAGGTAAACAGCCCCAGCATTTT | TRBJ1-5 | . | TRBV9 | . | 14
CASSSSGGGNEQFF | TGTGCCAGCAGCTCGTCGGGAGGGGGAAATGAGCAGTTCTTC | TRBJ2-1 | TRBD2 | TRBV7-9 | . | 14
CASSQDQGGGLGEKLFF | TGCGCCAGCAGCCAAGATCAGGGTGGGGGCCTTGGCGAAAAACTGTTTTTT | TRBJ1-4 | . | TRBV4-1 | . | 17
CASTTRGGEDIYGYTF | TGTGCCAGCACCACTCGAGGGGGCGAAGACATCTATGGCTACACCTTC | TRBJ1-2 | TRBD1 | TRBV28 | . | 16
CASSPDRGAYGYTF | TGTGCCAGCTCACCGGACAGGGGCGCCTATGGCTACACCTTC | TRBJ1-2 | TRBD1 | TRBV18 | few | 14
CASSLFRGQTEAFF | TGTGCCAGCAGCTTATTTCGAGGGCAAACTGAAGCTTTCTTT | TRBJ1-1 | . | TRBV7-8 | . | 14
CATSPGRGSDIQYF | TGTGCCACCAGTCCAGGGCGGGGGAGCGACATTCAGTACTTC | TRBJ2-4 | TRBD2 | TRBV15 | once | 14
CASSWGGRGQGDYEQYF | TGCGCCAGCAGTTGGGGGGGTAGAGGACAGGGAGACTACGAGCAGTACTTC | TRBJ2-7 | . | TRBV5-1 | . | 17
CASSRTSHINSIDEQFF | TGTGCCAGCAGTCGGACTAGTCATATCAACTCGATCGATGAGCAGTTCTTC | TRBJ2-1 | TRBD2 | TRBV6-2/TRBV6-3 | few | 17
CASSIDIYNEQFF | TGTGCCAGTAGTATTGACATCTACAATGAGCAGTTCTTC | TRBJ2-1 | . | TRBV19 | . | 13
CASSSLTGNTEAFF | TGTGCCAGCAGTTCCCTGACAGGGAACACTGAAGCTTTCTTT | TRBJ1-1 | . | TRBV6-5 | . | 14
CASSQAGNEQFF | TGCGCCAGCAGTCAAGCGGGCAATGAGCAGTTCTTC | TRBJ2-1 | . | TRBV23-1 | . | 12
CASSLGTENTIYF | TGTGCCAGCAGCTTGGGTACGGAGAACACCATATATTTT | TRBJ1-3 | . | TRBV5-6 | once | 13
CASSLNRDQPQHF | TGTGCCAGCAGCTTAAACAGGGATCAGCCCCAGCATTTT | TRBJ1-5 | . | TRBV7-2 | . | 13
CASSGQAISGNTIYF | TGTGCCAGCAGTGGACAGGCGATCTCTGGAAACACCATATATTTT | TRBJ1-3 | . | TRBV2 | once | 15
CASSGLAGVRRDEQFF | TGTGCCAGCAGCGGACTAGCGGGAGTCAGGCGGGATGAGCAGTTCTTC | TRBJ2-1 | TRBD2 | TRBV27 | once | 16
CASSYGGQGREQYF | TGTGCCAGCAGTTACGGGGGACAGGGCCGCGAGCAGTACTTC | TRBJ2-7 | TRBD1 | TRBV6-5 | . | 14
CATSGAGIETQYF | TGTGCCACCAGTGGGGCAGGGATAGAGACCCAGTACTTC | TRBJ2-5 | . | TRBV24-1 | . | 13
CASSLSGLRSYNEQFF | TGTGCCAGCAGCTTAAGCGGTCTACGGTCCTACAATGAGCAGTTCTTC | TRBJ2-1 | . | TRBV7-3 | . | 16
CASSILGRVSQPQHF | TGTGCCAGCAGCATACTGGGCAGGGTCTCTCAGCCCCAGCATTTT | TRBJ1-5 | . | TRBV7-8 | . | 15
CASRKTGSYEQYF | TGTGCCAGCAGAAAGACAGGAAGCTACGAGCAGTACTTC | TRBJ2-7 | . | TRBV28 | . | 13
CAWSTNQGGQYF | TGTGCCTGGAGTACAAATCAGGGAGGGCAGTACTTC | TRBJ2-7 | . | TRBV30 | . | 12
CAWSSPGQGFTGELFF | TGTGCCTGGAGTTCCCCCGGACAGGGATTCACCGGGGAGCTGTTTTTT | TRBJ2-2 | TRBD1 | TRBV30 | . | 16
CASSSGRGQALSFGETQYF | TGTGCCAGCAGCTCTGGCCGAGGACAGGCCCTGTCATTTGGGGAGACCCAGTACTTC | TRBJ2-5 | TRBD1 | TRBV7-2 | once | 19
CASSPVDQPQHF | TGTGCCAGCAGCCCGGTGGATCAGCCCCAGCATTTT | TRBJ1-5 | . | TRBV7-8 | . | 12
CSARVENTIYF | TGCAGTGCTAGAGTAGAGAACACCATATATTTT | TRBJ1-3 | . | TRBV20-1 | few | 11
CASSTSGWNTEAFF | TGTGCCAGCAGCACCTCCGGGTGGAACACTGAAGCTTTCTTT | TRBJ1-1 | . | TRBV27 | . | 14
CASSLGQGAYEQYF | TGTGCCAGCAGCCTTGGACAGGGTGCCTACGAGCAGTACTTC | TRBJ2-7 | TRBD1 | TRBV7-9 | . | 14
CASSLSSDQPQHF | TGTGCCAGCAGCTTAAGTAGTGATCAGCCCCAGCATTTT | TRBJ1-5 | . | TRBV7-3 | . | 13
CATSRDRLAGGRNTQYF | TGTGCCACCAGCAGAGACCGACTAGCGGGAGGGCGAAATACGCAGTATTTT | TRBJ2-3 | TRBD2 | TRBV15 | . | 17
CASSLPGQSNSPLHF | TGTGCCAGCAGTTTACCGGGACAGAGTAATTCACCCCTCCACTTT | TRBJ1-6 | TRBD1 | TRBV28 | . | 15
CASSRPDRGPGELFF | TGTGCCAGCTCACGCCCGGACAGGGGGCCCGGGGAGCTGTTTTTT | TRBJ2-2 | TRBD1 | TRBV18 | . | 15